Shown below are 2 T cell receptor beta chains from a single sample sequenced in a study of blood T cell repertoires in COVID-19. Produced via immunoSEQ multiplex PCR; TCRdb's table is partial and in-frame only. The sample consists of approximately 210,000 clones, around 87% of them appearing once. Sample: PBMCs or T cells enriched from blood (not recorded which). Source of these receptors: a man younger than 40 in a cohort exposed to, infected with or recovered from COVID-19 (not recorded which).

This chain joins TRBV7-9 and TRBJ2-1, with D possibly matching TRBD2 (6 bases). V was pared by 4 bases and J by 2 bases, with 15 bases between. Germline V gives CDR1 SEHNR, CDR2 FQNEAQ (reference sequence). This CDR3 is built from 16 residues. The CDR3 protein is CASSYPGTGTYNEQFF. The CDR3 region has the DNA TGTGCCAGCAGCTACCCCGGGACTGGAACCTACAATGAGCAGTTCTTC.

The chain links TRBV20-1 to TRBJ2-7, with D possibly TRBD1 on 6 matching bases. Germline loops: CDR1 DFQATT, CDR2 SNEGSKA (reference sequence). The CDR3 sequence is 16 residues long. Trimming took off 3 bases at V and 5 bases at J, with 23 bases between the two ends. CDR3 sequence reads: CSASGNLRGGGDEQYF. The CDR3 DNA follows: TGCAGTGCTAGTGGGAACCTCAGGGGCGGTGGGGACGAGCAGTACTTC.